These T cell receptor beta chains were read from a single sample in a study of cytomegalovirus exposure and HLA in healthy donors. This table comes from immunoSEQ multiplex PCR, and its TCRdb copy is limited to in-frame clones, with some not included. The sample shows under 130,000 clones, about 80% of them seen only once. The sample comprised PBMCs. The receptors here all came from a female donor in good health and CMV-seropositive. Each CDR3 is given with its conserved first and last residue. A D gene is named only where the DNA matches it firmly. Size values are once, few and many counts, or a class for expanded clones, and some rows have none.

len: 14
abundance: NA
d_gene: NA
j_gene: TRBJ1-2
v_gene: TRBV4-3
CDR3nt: TGCGCCAGCAGCCAAGATGGGCAGCTCTATGGCTACACCTTC
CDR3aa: CASSQDGQLYGYTF

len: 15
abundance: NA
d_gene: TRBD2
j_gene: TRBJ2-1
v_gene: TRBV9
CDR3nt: TGTGCCAGCAGCGTATGGACTAGCGGCCTAGTTGAGCAGTTCTTC
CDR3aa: CASSVWTSGLVEQFF

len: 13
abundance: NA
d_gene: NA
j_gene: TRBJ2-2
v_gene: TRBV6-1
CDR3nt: TGTGCCAGCAGTGCAGGGGTTGTAGGGGAGCTGTTTTTT
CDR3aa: CASSAGVVGELFF

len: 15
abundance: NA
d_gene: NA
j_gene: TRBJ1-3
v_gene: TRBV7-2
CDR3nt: TGTGCCAGCAGCCCGGGAGGGACTGCTGGAAACACCATATATTTT
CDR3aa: CASSPGGTAGNTIYF

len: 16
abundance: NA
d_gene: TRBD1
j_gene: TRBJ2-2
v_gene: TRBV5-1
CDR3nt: TGCGCCAGCAGCTCCATGACAGGGGGCGATACCGGGGAGCTGTTTTTT
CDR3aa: CASSSMTGGDTGELFF

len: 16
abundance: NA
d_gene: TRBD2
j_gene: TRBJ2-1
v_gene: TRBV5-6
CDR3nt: TGTGCCAGCAGCTTGGAGCGGGGGGGCTCCTACAATGAGCAGTTCTTC
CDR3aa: CASSLERGGSYNEQFF

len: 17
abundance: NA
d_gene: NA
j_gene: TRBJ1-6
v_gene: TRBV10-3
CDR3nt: TGTGCCATCAGGAAGACTGCGACGGGGTCCTATAATTCACCCCTCCACTTT
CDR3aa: CAIRKTATGSYNSPLHF

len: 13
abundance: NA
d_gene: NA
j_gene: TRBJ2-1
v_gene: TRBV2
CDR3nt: TGTGCCAGCAGGAAACAGGGTTTCGATGAGCAGTTCTTC
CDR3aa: CASRKQGFDEQFF

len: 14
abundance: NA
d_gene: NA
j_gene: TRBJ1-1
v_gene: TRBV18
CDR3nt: TGTGCCAGCTCACTTCAAAGGGGGAACACTGAAGCTTTCTTT
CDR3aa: CASSLQRGNTEAFF

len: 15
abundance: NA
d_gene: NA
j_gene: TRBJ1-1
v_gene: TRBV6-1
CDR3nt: TGTGCCAGCAGTGGGCACAGGGTGATGAACACTGAAGCTTTCTTT
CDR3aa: CASSGHRVMNTEAFF

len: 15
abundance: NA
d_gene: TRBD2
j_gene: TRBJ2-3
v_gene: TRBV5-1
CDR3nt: TGCGCCAGCACTATCCTAGCGGCTAGCACAGATACGCAGTATTTT
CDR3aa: CASTILAASTDTQYF

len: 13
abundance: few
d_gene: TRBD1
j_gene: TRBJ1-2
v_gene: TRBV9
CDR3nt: TGTGCCAGCAGCGCAACAGGGGGCCATGGCTACACCTTC
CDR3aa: CASSATGGHGYTF

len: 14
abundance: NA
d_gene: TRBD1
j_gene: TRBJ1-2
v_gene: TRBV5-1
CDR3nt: TGCGCCAGCAGCCTCGGGACAGCTAGGTATGGCTACACCTTC
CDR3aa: CASSLGTARYGYTF

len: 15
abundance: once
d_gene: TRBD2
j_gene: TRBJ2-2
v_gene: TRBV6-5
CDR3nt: TGTGCCAGCAGTCCCGGGGGGGCCGGGGCCGGGGAGCTGTTTTTT
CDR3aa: CASSPGGAGAGELFF

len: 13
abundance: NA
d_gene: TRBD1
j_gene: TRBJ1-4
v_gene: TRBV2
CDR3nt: TGTGCCGGCCAGGGACAGGGAAATGAAAAACTGTTTTTT
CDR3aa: CAGQGQGNEKLFF

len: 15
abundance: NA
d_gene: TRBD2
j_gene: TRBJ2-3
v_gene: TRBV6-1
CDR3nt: TGTGCCAGCAGCCGACTAGCCCTTAGCACAGATACGCAGTATTTT
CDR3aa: CASSRLALSTDTQYF

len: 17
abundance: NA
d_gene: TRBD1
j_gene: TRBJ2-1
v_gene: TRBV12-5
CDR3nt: TGTGCTAGTGGTTTGGTACCCGGGACAGGGGCCATCAATGAGCAGTTCTTC
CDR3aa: CASGLVPGTGAINEQFF

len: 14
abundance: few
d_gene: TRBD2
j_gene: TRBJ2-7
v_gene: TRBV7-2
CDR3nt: TGTGCCAGCAGCTGGACTAGCGGCAGTTACGAGCAGTACTTC
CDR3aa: CASSWTSGSYEQYF

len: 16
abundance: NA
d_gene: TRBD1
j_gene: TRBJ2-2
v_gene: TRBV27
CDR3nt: TGTGCCAGCAGTTTAATTGGACAGGGGTACACCGGGGAGCTGTTTTTT
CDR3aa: CASSLIGQGYTGELFF

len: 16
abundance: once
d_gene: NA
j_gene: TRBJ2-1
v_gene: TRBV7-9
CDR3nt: TGTGCCAGCAGCGCTAGAAGGCTAGCCCCTTCGGATGAGCAGTTCTTC
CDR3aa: CASSARRLAPSDEQFF

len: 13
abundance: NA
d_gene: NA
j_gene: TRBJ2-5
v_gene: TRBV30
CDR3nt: TGTGCCTTCACGACTCCTGTCGGAGAGACCCAGTACTTC
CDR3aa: CAFTTPVGETQYF

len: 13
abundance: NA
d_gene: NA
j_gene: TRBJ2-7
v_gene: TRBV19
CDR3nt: TGTGCCAGTAGTATCCTCACGGGGTACGAGCAGTACTTC
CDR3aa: CASSILTGYEQYF

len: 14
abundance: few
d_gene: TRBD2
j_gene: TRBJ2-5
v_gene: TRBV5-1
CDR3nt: TGCGCCAGCAGCTTAGCGGGAGGGGGAGAGACCCAGTACTTC
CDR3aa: CASSLAGGGETQYF

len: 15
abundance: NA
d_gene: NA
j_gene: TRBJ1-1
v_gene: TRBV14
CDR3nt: TGTGCCAGCAGCCAAGATGGTCAGGGATACACTGAAGCTTTCTTT
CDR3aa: CASSQDGQGYTEAFF

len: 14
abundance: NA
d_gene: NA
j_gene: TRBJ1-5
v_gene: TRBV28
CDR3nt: TGTGCCGCCAAACAGGGTCTTAGCAATCAGCCCCAGCATTTT
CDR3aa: CAAKQGLSNQPQHF

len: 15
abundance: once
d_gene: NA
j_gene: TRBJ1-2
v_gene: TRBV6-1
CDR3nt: TGTGCCAGCAGTGAATCCGGGTGGGGGCGGGATGGCTACACCTTC
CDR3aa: CASSESGWGRDGYTF

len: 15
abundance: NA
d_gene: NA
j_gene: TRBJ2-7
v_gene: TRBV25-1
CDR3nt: TGTGCCAGCAGTGGGGCTCCGGACTCAATTCCCGAGCAGTACTTC
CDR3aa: CASSGAPDSIPEQYF

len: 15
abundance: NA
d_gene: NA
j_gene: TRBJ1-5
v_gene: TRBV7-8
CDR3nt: TGTGCCAGCGGGAAACCGGGACAAGCAAATCAGCCCCAGCATTTT
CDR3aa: CASGKPGQANQPQHF